The 28 T cell receptor beta chains presented below share a single source sample, sequenced in a study of lymphopenia after photon versus proton radiotherapy. The method was immunoSEQ multiplex PCR; TCRdb's version includes in-frame clones alone and lacks a portion of them. The top ten hold approximately 1.3% of the sample, which has 77,000 or so clones, about 83% seen once. The material was peripheral blood, obtained from a patient treated with proton-based radiotherapy. The receptors derive from a man in his 60s with pancreatic cancer.

This clone was observed a handful of times. The rearrangement uses TRBV11-2 and TRBJ2-7, with 9 bases matching TRBD1. CDR1 and CDR2 from the germline V gene are SGHAT and FQNNGV. This CDR3 is built from 15 residues. Losses at the gene ends were 0 bases for V and 6 bases for J; bases not matched to a gene: 6. CDR3 nucleotide sequence: TGTGCCAGCAGCTTAGAGGGACAGGGTTTCAGCGAGCAGTACTTC. It yields the protein CASSLEGQGFSEQYF.

J is TRBJ2-3 and V is TRBV11-2, with TRBD1 matching over 11 bases. CDR3 length: 14 residues. V lost 5 bases to trimming and J lost 3 bases; unmatched junction nucleotides: 1. Germline V CDR1 and CDR2: SGHAT, FQNNGV. CDR3 in DNA: TGTGCCAGCAGCGGACAGGGGGCGACAGATACGCAGTATTTT. Translated, it gives CASSGQGATDTQYF.

The CDR3 reads CASSVVGGISGNTIYF. The DNA of the CDR3 is TGTGCCAGCAGCGTAGTTGGGGGAATCTCTGGAAACACCATATATTTT. This chain joins TRBV9 and TRBJ1-3; D perhaps matches TRBD1 (5 bases). Trimming cost V 0 bases and J 0 bases, with 10 bases left between them. CDR1 and CDR2 (germline): SGDLS, YYNGEE. This CDR3 is built from 16 residues.

The V and J genes are TRBV29-1 and TRBJ2-1; D uncertain. V lost 5 bases to trimming and J lost 3 bases, with 14 bases between them. CDR1 is SQVTM, CDR2 ANQGSEA, per germline. This CDR3 spans 14 amino acids. CDR3 sequence reads: CSVKTDPSYNEQFF. The DNA of the CDR3 is TGCAGCGTTAAGACTGACCCGAGCTACAATGAGCAGTTCTTC.

The chain combines TRBV11-2 with TRBJ2-5, with D possibly being TRBD1 (5 bases). V was shortened by 1 base and J by 5 bases, with 11 bases between the two germline ends. This CDR3 comprises 14 residues. Germline V lookup: CDR1 SGHAT, CDR2 FQNNGV. CDR3 residues: CASSLGTPRETQYF. The CDR3 nucleotides read TGTGCCAGCAGCTTAGGGACACCTAGGGAGACCCAGTACTTC.

This chain links TRBV28 with TRBJ1-5; perhaps TRBD1 as D (5 bases). With 6 bases removed from V and 0 bases from J, the gap between germline ends came to 12 bases. There are 15 residues in the CDR3. Germline V lookup: CDR1 MDHEN, CDR2 SYDVKM. The CDR3 spells CASRGHINSNQPQHF. The CDR3, as DNA: TGTGCCAGCAGAGGACACATTAATAGCAATCAGCCCCAGCATTTT.

This chain joins TRBV2 and TRBJ2-3; D is uncertain. CDR3 length: 12 residues. CDR1 SNHLY and CDR2 FYNNEI come from the germline V gene. V lost 8 bases to trimming and J lost 1 base, with 7 bases between them. CDR3 sequence (DNA): TGTGCCAGCGTCGGCGGCACAGATACGCAGTATTTT. This sequence encodes CASVGGTDTQYF.

The chain combines TRBV5-1 with TRBJ2-1; a weak D match, TRBD1 (5 bases). In germline, CDR1 is SGHRS, CDR2 YFSETQ. The V and J ends lost 0 bases and 0 bases respectively, with 10 bases between them. The CDR3 is 16 residues long. As DNA, the CDR3 is TGCGCCAGCAGCTTGGAGACAGTTAGCTCCTACAATGAGCAGTTCTTC. Residues: CASSLETVSSYNEQFF.

The chain links TRBV29-1 to TRBJ2-7, with a tentative D call TRBD1 (5 bases). Trimming pared 5 bases from V and 4 bases from J, leaving 12 bases between. This CDR3 has 12 amino acids. Germline lookup yields CDR1 SQVTM and CDR2 ANQGSEA. CDR3 DNA sequence: TGCAGCGTTAGTCCCGCAGGGTACGAGCAGTACTTC. It codes for CSVSPAGYEQYF.

The rearrangement joins TRBV28 to TRBJ2-1, with D maybe TRBD1 (6 bases). The CDR3 runs to 18 residues. Germline CDR1 and CDR2: MDHEN and SYDVKM. V was shortened by 3 bases and J by 4 bases, with 22 bases between the two germline ends. CDR3 coding DNA: TGTGCCAGCAGTTTCCCTAGTCGGGGCGGAGACAGGTACAATGAGCAGTTCTTC. Protein product: CASSFPSRGGDRYNEQFF.

This clone has a single count. CDR3 bases: TGTGCCAGCAGCCCCCCCGGACTAGCGCCTAGGGATACGCAGTATTTT. The encoded protein is CASSPPGLAPRDTQYF. This rearrangement joins TRBV7-8 to TRBJ2-3, with 9 bases identical to TRBD2. The CDR3 spans 16 residues. CDR1 is SGHVS, CDR2 FQNEAQ, per germline. The J segment lost 6 bases and the V segment lost 5 bases, leaving 12 bases of the junction unmatched.

The V call is TRBV7-9, the J call TRBJ1-5, with a possible D match to TRBD1 (5 bases). Germline-derived CDR1 and CDR2 are SEHNR and FQNEAQ (reference sequence). CDR3 length: 16 residues. V was cut by 5 bases and J by 1 base, with 15 bases left in between. The CDR3 here is CASSPGGAWSNQPQHF. DNA for the CDR3: TGTGCCAGCAGCCCCGGGGGAGCATGGAGCAATCAGCCCCAGCATTTT.

The V call is TRBV11-3, the J call TRBJ2-5; maybe TRBD2 (5 bases). V was cut by 3 bases and J by 0 bases, with 8 bases left in between. The V gene's germline CDR1 is SGHNT and CDR2 YENEEA. The length of the CDR3 is 14 residues. The CDR3 DNA follows: TGTGCCAGCAGCTTCCGGAGGTACCAAGAGACCCAGTACTTC. Protein sequence: CASSFRRYQETQYF.

This clone has only one observation. The V call is TRBV5-5, the J call TRBJ2-7; 9 positions agree with TRBD1. V dropped 4 bases and J dropped 1; count of bases not matched to a gene: 12. Germline-derived CDR1 and CDR2 are SGHKS and YYEKEE (reference sequence). This CDR3 contains 17 residues. In nucleotides, the CDR3 is TGTGCCAGCAGCCTCTTTGGCACGGGACAGGGATCCTACGAGCAGTACTTC. The encoded protein is CASSLFGTGQGSYEQYF.

This clone has just one count. The chain couples TRBV7-2 to TRBJ2-3; D gene ambiguous. This CDR3 has 12 amino acids. Trimming removed 6 bases from V and 6 bases from J, with 10 bases in between. CDR1 SGHTA and CDR2 FQGNSA come from the germline V gene. The CDR3 nucleotides read TGTGCCAGCAGACCAGTGGTGGATACGCAGTATTTT. It yields the protein CASRPVVDTQYF.

The genes are TRBV5-1 and TRBJ2-6; 7 positions match TRBD1. Germline V gives CDR1 SGHRS, CDR2 YFSETQ. CDR3 length: 17 residues. Trimming took 4 bases from V and 1 from J; bases not matched to a gene: 8. CDR3 in DNA: TGCGCCAGCAGCGAACAGGGGTCCATTTCTGGGGCCAACGTCCTGACTTTC. Translated, it gives CASSEQGSISGANVLTF.

About this clone: The junction departs from the called germline gene at one end, perhaps through a read error. The chain has TRBV18 and TRBJ2-7; 7 bases line up with TRBD1. Germline assignment: CDR1 KGHSH and CDR2 LQKENI. The CDR3 consists of 13 residues. The CDR3 DNA reads TGTGCCAGCTCCCCACAGGGGTCCTACGAGCAGTACTTC. Protein product: CASSPQGSYEQYF.

J is TRBJ2-4 and V is TRBV2; D gene unclear. This CDR3 is 11 amino acids long. Germline CDR1 reads SNHLY; CDR2 reads FYNNEI. V lost 5 bases, J lost 9 bases, and 8 bases lay in between. The DNA for the CDR3 is TGTGCCAGCAGTATAGGAAGCATTCAGTACTTC. Protein sequence: CASSIGSIQYF.

The count of this clone is one. The rearrangement links TRBV7-6 to TRBJ2-5; 9 nucleotides line up with TRBD1. This CDR3 is 15 amino acids long. Germline assignment: CDR1 SGHVS and CDR2 FNYEAQ. V dropped 5 bases and J dropped 5; count of bases not matched to a gene: 9. The CDR3 sequence: CASSQQTGGLETQYF. The DNA of the CDR3 is TGTGCCAGCAGCCAGCAGACAGGGGGTTTGGAGACCCAGTACTTC.

The rearrangement joins TRBV4-1 to TRBJ2-7, with 7 bases lining up with TRBD1. Trimming at V came to 1 base and at J to 2 bases, leaving 5 bases not matched to a gene. Germline values: CDR1 MGHRA, CDR2 YSYEKL. The CDR3 sequence is 15 residues long. The CDR3 sequence is CASSQGQGGTYEQYF. DNA for the CDR3: TGCGCCAGCAGCCAAGGACAGGGCGGTACCTACGAGCAGTACTTC.

The rearrangement joins TRBV28 to TRBJ2-7; D uncertain. Deletions cut 3 bases from V and 0 bases from J, with 6 bases between. Germline CDR1 and CDR2: MDHEN and SYDVKM. The CDR3 length is 13 residues. CDR3 amino acids: CASSFVSSYEQYF. The CDR3 DNA follows: TGTGCCAGCAGTTTTGTCAGCTCCTACGAGCAGTACTTC.

The rearrangement uses TRBV9 and TRBJ2-2; D gene uncertain. V lost 3 bases to trimming and J lost 7 bases, with 7 bases between them. The CDR3 length is 12 residues. Germline V gene lookup returns CDR1 SGDLS and CDR2 YYNGEE. In DNA, the CDR3 is TGTGCCAGCAGCGCCCTAGTCGGGGAGCTGTTTTTT. Its translation is CASSALVGELFF.

This chain joins TRBV4-2 and TRBJ1-4; no clear D gene. Trimming took off 0 bases at V and 0 bases at J, with 8 bases between the two ends. The CDR3 has 16 amino acids. CDR1 is LGHNA, CDR2 YNFKEQ, per germline. The CDR3 DNA sequence: TGTGCCAGCAGCCAAGATCAGCTTTCAACTAATGAAAAACTGTTTTTT. Its translation: CASSQDQLSTNEKLFF.

The table lists this clone with a count of one. The chain links TRBV28 to TRBJ2-6; D may be TRBD2 (7 bases). The germline gives CDR1 MDHEN, CDR2 SYDVKM. The CDR3 is 16 amino acids. V lost 6 bases, J lost 3 bases, and 15 bases lay in between. CDR3 region: CASRRRGANGANVLTF. The DNA of the CDR3 is TGTGCCAGCAGGCGACGGGGGGCTAATGGGGCCAACGTCCTGACTTTC.

The chain employs TRBV28 and TRBJ2-1; 7 bases align to TRBD2. The CDR3 loop spans 13 amino acids. The germline V gene has CDR1 MDHEN and CDR2 SYDVKM. The J segment lost 6 bases and the V segment lost 6 bases, leaving 5 bases of the junction unmatched. CDR3 in amino acids: CASSLPGGNEQFF. CDR3 in DNA: TGTGCCAGCAGCCTCCCGGGAGGCAATGAGCAGTTCTTC. Supplemented by reference TRBV28 and TRBJ2-1, the full variable domain reads DVKVTQSSRYLVKRTGEKVFLECVQDMDHENMFWYRQDPGLGLRLIYFSYDVKMKEKGDIPEGYSVSREKKERFSLILESASTNQTSMYLCASSLPGGNEQFFGPGTRLTVL.

J is TRBJ1-5 and V is TRBV7-9, with D perhaps TRBD1 (5 bases). Trimming left V 0 bases short and J 9 bases short, with 15 bases between. Germline-derived CDR1 and CDR2 are SEHNR and FQNEAQ (reference sequence). The CDR3 totals 15 residues. CDR3 sequence reads: CASSLAGDGSGPQHF. The DNA for the CDR3 is TGTGCCAGCAGCTTAGCGGGGGACGGCTCGGGGCCCCAGCATTTT. The full variable domain, in which reference TRBV7-9 and TRBJ1-5 provide the parts outside the CDR3, is DTGVSQNPRHKITKRGQNVTFRCDPISEHNRLYWYRQTLGQGPEFLTYFQNEAQLEKSRLLSDRFSAERPKGSFSTLEIQRTEQGDSAMYLCASSLAGDGSGPQHFGDGTRLSIL.

In its sample, this clone was seen once. CDR3 sequence reads: CASTPLAYEQYF. CDR3 DNA: TGTGCCAGCACCCCTCTCGCCTACGAGCAGTACTTC. The V call is TRBV7-8, the J call TRBJ2-7; no firm D call. V lost 7 bases and J lost 2, with 9 bases in between. The length of the CDR3 is 12 residues. Germline V gene lookup returns CDR1 SGHVS and CDR2 FQNEAQ.

Comments on this clone: The sample carries other DNA sequences with the same CDR3. This chain connects TRBV7-3 to TRBJ2-1; 9 nucleotides match TRBD2. CDR3 length: 14 residues. Per the germline V gene, CDR1 is SGHTA and CDR2 is FQGTGA. J lost 8 bases, V lost 1 base, and 3 bases had no gene match. The CDR3 loop reads CASSLSGRVDEQFF. DNA of the CDR3: TGTGCCAGCAGCTTAAGCGGGAGGGTCGATGAGCAGTTCTTC.